These 13 T cell receptor beta chains were all obtained from the same sample, sequenced in a study of technical replicates of blood from a handful of donors listed by TCRdb under 2017. The library came from the immunoSEQ multiplex PCR assay. TCRdb's version of the immuneACCESS table is confined to in-frame rearrangements and falls short of the full clone set. An unresolved V gene accounts for under half of the shortfall where checked; the remainder is of unknown origin. Present in this sample are approximately 51,000 clones, just under 95% of which were seen just once. Jointly, the top ten make up about 4% of the sample. Sequenced material: PBMCs. Source of these receptors: a human donor in good health. Some clones in this sample may be carry-over from other donors' samples.

The V and J genes are TRBV5-1 and TRBJ2-7; tentatively, D is TRBD1 (6 bases). The germline gives CDR1 SGHRS, CDR2 YFSETQ. This CDR3 region has 15 residues. V was shortened by 0 bases and J by 0 bases, with 10 bases between the two germline ends. CDR3 loop: CASSLVPGDSYEQYF. Written as DNA, the CDR3 is TGCGCCAGCAGCTTGGTGCCAGGGGACTCCTACGAGCAGTACTTC.

CDR3 nucleotide sequence: TGTGCCAGCAGTGAATTAGCGGGAGGGCCAGATACGCAGTATTTT. Translation: CASSELAGGPDTQYF. J is TRBJ2-3 and V is TRBV6-4; 11 bases line up with TRBD2. V lost 3 bases and J lost 4; bases outside the gene matches: 3. The germline gives CDR1 MRHNA, CDR2 SNTAGT. This CDR3 is 15 amino acids long.

This chain links TRBV5-1 with TRBJ1-3, with D possibly matching TRBD1 (6 bases). The germline V and J ends were trimmed by 0 bases and 4 bases, with 11 bases remaining between them. The germline V gene encodes CDR1 SGHRS and CDR2 YFSETQ. The CDR3 runs to 15 residues. The CDR3 loop is CASSLEGEKGNTIYF. The CDR3 DNA sequence: TGCGCCAGCAGCTTGGAGGGGGAAAAGGGAAACACCATATATTTT.

This chain's CDR3 is CASTATGTTDTQYF. DNA of the CDR3: TGTGCCAGCACCGCGACAGGGACCACAGATACGCAGTATTTT. The J gene is TRBJ2-3, the V gene TRBV6-1; 7 bases match TRBD1. This CDR3 contains 14 residues. Germline V CDR1 and CDR2: MNHNS, SASEGT. After removal of 7 bases from V and 2 bases from J, the junction contained 6 bases not matched to a gene.

The V and J genes are TRBV5-6 and TRBJ1-6; D is possibly TRBD1 (5 bases). V was clipped by 5 bases and J by 4 bases, with 10 bases between them. The CDR3 runs to 14 residues. CDR1 and CDR2 (germline): SGHDT, YYEEEE. The CDR3 DNA is TGTGCCAGCAGTTTAGACAGATATAATTCACCCCTCCACTTT. Amino acid sequence: CASSLDRYNSPLHF.

This clone is a singleton in its sample. The gene calls are TRBV5-1 and TRBJ2-1; D uncertain. The CDR3 covers 11 residues. In germline, CDR1 is SGHRS, CDR2 YFSETQ. The V end was cut by 5 bases, the J end by 7 bases, with 7 bases between. CDR3 in DNA: TGCGCCAGCAGACTGGAGAATGAGCAGTTCTTC. This translates into CASRLENEQFF.

The chain links TRBV4-3 to TRBJ2-3; D might be TRBD2 (6 bases). V shed 1 base and J shed 6 bases, with 11 bases lying between them. CDR1 LGHNA and CDR2 YSLEER come from the germline V gene. The CDR3 loop spans 14 amino acids. CDR3 amino acids: CASSQVEGSDTQYF. DNA for the CDR3: TGCGCCAGCAGCCAAGTGGAGGGGTCGGATACGCAGTATTTT.

The V call is TRBV2, the J call TRBJ1-2, with 8 bases aligning to TRBD1. The V gene's germline CDR1 is SNHLY and CDR2 FYNNEI. V dropped 6 bases and J dropped 0; count of bases not matched to a gene: 15. The CDR3 extends over 18 amino acids. CDR3 loop: CASRSLGQGPLANYGYTF. CDR3 nucleotides: TGTGCCAGCAGAAGTTTAGGACAGGGTCCCCTAGCTAACTATGGCTACACCTTC.

This rearrangement joins TRBV13 to TRBJ2-7; D may be TRBD2 (5 bases). Trimming stripped 5 bases from V and 6 bases from J, with 20 bases between. The V gene's germline CDR1 is PRHDT and CDR2 FYEKMQ (reference sequence). The CDR3 covers 15 residues. The CDR3 DNA reads TGTGCCAGCAGCCCGCAGTGGCCTGGAGGAGCCGAGCAGTACTTC. This gives the protein CASSPQWPGGAEQYF.

The CDR3 here is CSVPRAYGYTF. CDR3 sequence (DNA): TGCAGCGTCCCCAGGGCCTATGGCTACACCTTC. The gene calls are TRBV29-1 and TRBJ1-2; TRBD1 might be the D (5 bases). The V and J ends lost 6 bases and 4 bases respectively, with 9 bases between them. Germline V gene data show CDR1 as SQVTM and CDR2 as ANQGSEA. The CDR3 runs 11 residues. Looking up the rest from reference TRBV29-1 and TRBJ1-2 gives the full variable domain: SAVISQKPSRDICQRGTSLTIQCQVDSQVTMMFWYRQQPGQSLTLIATANQGSEATYESGFVIDKFPISRPNLTFSTLTVSNMSPEDSSIYLCSVPRAYGYTFGSGTRLTVV.

Details on this clone: An end of the junction differs from the germline gene, which may be a read error. The chain joins TRBV5-1 to TRBJ2-7; no reliable D call. Germline V gene sequence: CDR1 SGHRS, CDR2 YFSETQ. The CDR3 totals 11 residues. The CDR3 reads CASTPSARNHF. Written as DNA, the CDR3 is TGCGCCAGCACCCCCTCGGCTAGAAACCACTTC.

The chain uses TRBV2 and TRBJ1-4; 7 nucleotides line up with TRBD1. Per germline, CDR1 SNHLY and CDR2 FYNNEI. The CDR3 is 14 residues long. V shed 6 bases, J shed 8 bases, and the junction held 9 bases outside the gene matches. CDR3 in DNA: TGTGCCAGCAGAGACAGGGCCGGATTGGAAAAACTGTTTTTT. This gives the protein CASRDRAGLEKLFF.

CDR3 region: CASSPGGQATGELFF. For the CDR3, the DNA is TGTGCCAGCTCACCAGGGGGACAGGCCACCGGGGAGCTGTTTTTT. The genes are TRBV18 and TRBJ2-2, with 8 bases that match TRBD1. This CDR3 comprises 15 residues. V was clipped by 2 bases and J by 4 bases; unmatched bases: 3. The germline CDR1 and CDR2 sequences are KGHSH and LQKENI.